The 9 T cell receptor beta chains listed next were all sequenced from one sample in a study of T cell responses to AZD1222 COVID-19 vaccine. Only in-frame clones appear in the TCRdb table, and some are missing; sequencing was by immunoSEQ multiplex PCR. Among fewer than 90,000 clones listed, over 80% were seen once. The source was peripheral blood, collected 28 days after the second AZD1222 dose. These receptors came from an adult who received the AZD1222 COVID-19 vaccine.

The chain joins TRBV28 to TRBJ2-7; D may correspond to TRBD1 or TRBD2 (7 bases each). This CDR3 is built from 16 residues. Germline V gene sequence: CDR1 MDHEN, CDR2 SYDVKM. Trimming shortened V by 2 bases and J by 3 bases, and 17 bases separated the two germline ends. This CDR3 is CASSLRGVGQLYEQYF. In nucleotides, the CDR3 is TGTGCCAGCAGTTTACGGGGGGTGGGACAGCTCTACGAGCAGTACTTC. The full variable domain, completed using reference TRBV28 and TRBJ2-7, is DVKVTQSSRYLVKRTGEKVFLECVQDMDHENMFWYRQDPGLGLRLIYFSYDVKMKEKGDIPEGYSVSREKKERFSLILESASTNQTSMYLCASSLRGVGQLYEQYFGPGTRLTVT.

The V and J genes are TRBV11-2 and TRBJ1-6; TRBD1 matches at 10 bases. CDR1 SGHAT and CDR2 FQNNGV come from the germline V gene. With V trimmed by 8 bases and J by 8 bases, 9 bases remained unmatched. The CDR3 loop spans 15 amino acids. The CDR3, as DNA: TGTGCCAGCCACAGGTGGACAGGGGGTGATTCACCCCTCCACTTT. This sequence encodes CASHRWTGGDSPLHF. The full variable domain, with the rest looked up from reference TRBV11-2 and TRBJ1-6, is EAGVAQSPRYKIIEKRQSVAFWCNPISGHATLYWYQQILGQGPKLLIQFQNNGVVDDSQLPKDRFSAERLKGVDSTLKIQPAKLEDSAVYLCASHRWTGGDSPLHFGNGTRLTVT.

V usage is TRBV28 and J usage is TRBJ1-1, with D uncertain. The germline V gene encodes CDR1 MDHEN and CDR2 SYDVKM. Trimming left V 8 bases short and J 0 bases short, with 7 bases between. The CDR3 is 12 residues long. The CDR3 DNA reads as TGTGCCAGCCATCGCATGAACACTGAAGCTTTCTTT. This codes for CASHRMNTEAFF. Supplemented by reference TRBV28 and TRBJ1-1, the full variable domain reads DVKVTQSSRYLVKRTGEKVFLECVQDMDHENMFWYRQDPGLGLRLIYFSYDVKMKEKGDIPEGYSVSREKKERFSLILESASTNQTSMYLCASHRMNTEAFFGQGTRLTVV.

V usage is TRBV28 and J usage is TRBJ1-2; tentatively, D is TRBD1 (6 bases). This CDR3 contains 14 residues. The germline gives CDR1 MDHEN, CDR2 SYDVKM. V was trimmed by 5 bases and J by 0 bases, leaving 10 bases between them. CDR3 nucleotides: TGTGCCAGCAGTCAAACAGGGACTAACTATGGCTACACCTTC. This translates into CASSQTGTNYGYTF.

The chain has TRBV2 and TRBJ1-4; D not resolved. CDR3 length: 15 amino acids. Trimming stripped 0 bases from V and 4 bases from J, with 9 bases between. Looked up from germline, CDR1 is SNHLY and CDR2 is FYNNEI. The CDR3 DNA reads TGTGCCAGCAGTGAAGCGGGCCTTTATAATGAAAAACTGTTTTTT. The encoded protein is CASSEAGLYNEKLFF.

The chain combines TRBV15 with TRBJ1-1; D gene uncertain. Trimming took off 5 bases at V and 8 bases at J, with 15 bases between the two ends. Germline CDR1 reads LNHNV; CDR2 reads YYDKDF (reference sequence). The CDR3 extends over 13 amino acids. The CDR3 here is CATSPYVNREAFF. As DNA, the CDR3 is TGTGCCACCAGCCCCTATGTAAATAGAGAAGCTTTCTTT. The full variable domain, in which reference TRBV15 and TRBJ1-1 provide the parts outside the CDR3, is DAMVIQNPRYQVTQFGKPVTLSCSQTLNHNVMYWYQQKSSQAPKLLFHYYDKDFNNEADTPDNFQSRRPNTSFCFLDIRSPGLGDTAMYLCATSPYVNREAFFGQGTRLTVV.

This chain joins TRBV19 and TRBJ2-2; maybe TRBD1 (6 bases). The germline CDR1 and CDR2 sequences are LNHDA and SQIVND (reference sequence). V was trimmed by 4 bases and J by 3 bases, leaving 12 bases between them. This CDR3 comprises 15 residues. CDR3 in amino acids: CASSNGDTYTGELFF. DNA of the CDR3: TGTGCCAGTAGTAACGGGGACACCTACACCGGGGAGCTGTTTTTT.

The V and J genes are TRBV2 and TRBJ1-2, with D perhaps matching TRBD1 (5 bases). The CDR3 has 15 amino acids. V lost 7 bases and J lost 8, with 23 bases in between. Germline loops: CDR1 SNHLY, CDR2 FYNNEI. The CDR3: CASTPTAQGPNGYTF. The DNA for the CDR3 is TGTGCCAGCACTCCCACCGCGCAGGGCCCTAACGGCTACACCTTC.

The chain uses TRBV7-9 and TRBJ2-1; 8 bases fit TRBD1. The germline gives CDR1 SEHNR, CDR2 FQNEAQ (reference sequence). V lost 1 base, J lost 4 bases, and 6 bases stayed unmatched. The CDR3 contains 16 residues. CDR3 bases: TGTGCCAGCAGCTTAGGCAGGGGGCTGGGATACAATGAGCAGTTCTTC. Its protein product is CASSLGRGLGYNEQFF.